A single sample gave rise to the 2 T cell receptor beta chains below, sequenced in a study of OX40 agonist ivuxolimab in advanced cancers. This table comes from immunoSEQ multiplex PCR, and its TCRdb copy is limited to in-frame clones, with some not included. This sample has 55,000 to 65,000 clones, with approximately 86% found just once. Sequencing used CD4+ or CD8+ T cells sorted from blood, obtained in a trial of the OX40 agonist ivuxolimab. These receptors came from an adult with an advanced solid tumor such as melanoma, head and neck, liver or kidney cancer.

The gene calls are TRBV6-5 and TRBJ2-7; possibly TRBD1 or TRBD2 for D (5 bases each). Germline V gene sequence: CDR1 MNHEY, CDR2 SVGAGI. V was trimmed by 0 bases and J by 7 bases, leaving 16 bases between them. The CDR3 is 15 amino acids. CDR3 DNA sequence: TGTGCCAGCAGTTACTCAGCACGACGTGAGGGGGAGCAGTACTTC. Translation gives CASSYSARREGEQYF.

The chain recombines TRBV5-1 with TRBJ2-1, with 10 nucleotides matching TRBD2. CDR1 SGHRS and CDR2 YFSETQ come from the germline V gene. V was clipped by 0 bases and J by 3 bases; unmatched bases: 6. CDR3 length: 17 amino acids. CDR3 nucleotide sequence: TGCGCCAGCAGCTTGGGTGATCGACTAGCGGGCTACAATGAGCAGTTCTTC. Protein: CASSLGDRLAGYNEQFF.